This record concerns one TCR beta chain sequence. This sample was included in a study of blood T cell repertoires in COVID-19. The data were produced by immunoSEQ multiplex PCR, yet TCRdb's version contains in-frame clones alone and is incomplete. The sample records over 200,000 clones, 86% being singletons. Germline V lookup: CDR1 SGHTA, CDR2 FQGNSA. CDR3 size: 16 residues. Losses at the gene ends were 1 base for V and 5 bases for J; bases not matched to a gene: 9. The genes are TRBV7-2 and TRBJ1-2; the match to TRBD1 covers 8 bases. Sequenced: PBMCs or T cells enriched from blood (not recorded which). The TCR sequence derives from a woman aged 45-65 years in a cohort exposed to, infected with or recovered from COVID-19 (not recorded which). For the CDR3, the DNA is TGTGCCAGCAGCTTAGTAATGCCAGGGGGCCGGTATGGCTACACCTTC. It specifies CASSLVMPGGRYGYTF.